The 11 T cell receptor beta chains listed next were all sequenced from one sample in a study of T cell changes during pregnancy in multiple sclerosis (dated by TCRdb to about 2019). Library preparation used the immunoSEQ multiplex PCR assay. Imported from immuneACCESS, the table was reduced by TCRdb to in-frame sequences with V and J called. These copies leave out some clones; in studies compared against another copy, an unresolved V gene accounts for under half, and the cause of the remainder is not known. The sample table records about 61,000 clones; more than 80% of these occur just once. The ten largest clonotypes hold approximately 1% of the sample. The source was peripheral blood, collected in the first trimester of pregnancy. The origin of the receptors is a female donor in good health, enrolled as a control in a pregnancy study.

The rearrangement joins TRBV5-4 to TRBJ2-7; 7 bases align to TRBD1. The CDR3 spans 15 residues. CDR1 SGHNT and CDR2 YYREEE come from the germline V gene (reference sequence). V trimming: 3 bases; J trimming: 4 bases; junction bases outside the gene matches: 10. CDR3: CASSSAGTDRYEQYF. The CDR3 DNA reads TGTGCCAGCAGCTCGGCCGGGACAGATCGGTACGAGCAGTACTTC.

The genes are TRBV27 and TRBJ1-2, with 9 bases aligning to TRBD1. Germline V gene sequence: CDR1 MNHEY, CDR2 SMNVEV (reference sequence). This CDR3 comprises 16 residues. V was pared by 2 bases and J by 6 bases, with 10 bases of the junction left unmatched. The CDR3 region has the DNA TGTGCCAGCAGTTTAGGGCCCGCGGGACAGGGCAATGGCTACACCTTC. It is translated as CASSLGPAGQGNGYTF.

The rearrangement links TRBV4-2 to TRBJ1-5, with TRBD1 matching over 7 bases. Germline V gives CDR1 LGHNA, CDR2 YNFKEQ. The CDR3 runs to 16 residues. The V and J ends lost 5 bases and 0 bases, in that order; junction bases with no gene match: 7. CDR3 DNA sequence: TGTGCCAGCAGCGTACGACAGGGCTATAGCAATCAGCCCCAGCATTTT. Its translation is CASSVRQGYSNQPQHF.

The chain combines TRBV11-3 with TRBJ1-3; D gene unclear. V was clipped by 1 base and J by 0 bases, with 7 bases between them. This CDR3 has 15 residues. CDR1 SGHNT and CDR2 YENEEA come from the germline V gene. The CDR3 coding sequence is TGTGCCAGCAGCTTAGGTAGAGACTCTGGAAACACCATATATTTT. Amino acids: CASSLGRDSGNTIYF.

The chain couples TRBV19 to TRBJ1-5; D ambiguous. The V gene's germline CDR1 is LNHDA and CDR2 SQIVND (reference sequence). V was clipped by 1 base and J by 7 bases, with 8 bases between them. This CDR3 spans 13 amino acids. DNA for the CDR3: TGTGCCAGTAGTATAGTCCCGGGGCAGCCCCAGCATTTT. This codes for CASSIVPGQPQHF.

DNA of the CDR3: TGTGCCAGCAGCTATGGACAAGGGTTTGAAAAACTGTTTTTT. Translating gives CASSYGQGFEKLFF. The chain has TRBV11-2 and TRBJ1-4; a weak D match, TRBD1 (5 bases). CDR1 is SGHAT, CDR2 FQNNGV, per germline. V was trimmed by 4 bases and J by 7 bases, leaving 13 bases between them. The CDR3 loop spans 14 amino acids.

The sample holds a few counts of this clone. The rearrangement joins TRBV9 to TRBJ2-7; 10 bases agree with TRBD1. The CDR3 sequence is 15 residues long. V lost 0 bases to trimming and J lost 4 bases; unmatched junction nucleotides: 4. Germline values: CDR1 SGDLS, CDR2 YYNGEE. CDR3 DNA: TGTGCCAGCAGCGTAGCCCCGGACAGGGGGTACGAGCAGTACTTC. Protein sequence: CASSVAPDRGYEQYF.

This clone was seen once. This chain links TRBV18 with TRBJ1-6; 9 positions match TRBD1. Germline assignment: CDR1 KGHSH and CDR2 LQKENI. The CDR3 extends over 16 amino acids. J gave up 5 bases and V 1 base, and 3 bases lay outside the gene matches. CDR3 bases: TGTGCCAGCTCACCACAAACAGGGGGCAATAATTCACCCCTCCACTTT. Translating gives CASSPQTGGNNSPLHF.

CDR3 nucleotide sequence: TGTGCCAGCTTTTCGGCCAGGGTGAATCCCTACGAGCAGTACTTC. This gives the protein CASFSARVNPYEQYF. J is TRBJ2-7 and V is TRBV27; weak D call: TRBD1 (5 bases). V lost 8 bases to trimming and J lost 2 bases, with 19 bases between them. The CDR3 is 15 amino acids. The germline V gene encodes CDR1 MNHEY and CDR2 SMNVEV (reference sequence).

This clone was detected once. V is TRBV6-1 and J is TRBJ1-1; TRBD1 agrees at 8 bases. With V trimmed by 5 bases and J by 1 base, 6 bases remained unmatched. Germline lookup yields CDR1 MNHNS and CDR2 SASEGT. CDR3 length: 15 amino acids. As DNA, the CDR3 is TGTGCCAGCAGTCTCTTTGGACAGGGGAACACTGAAGCTTTCTTT. Protein: CASSLFGQGNTEAFF.

This sequence joins TRBV5-1 and TRBJ2-2, with D possibly TRBD2 on 6 matching bases. Germline values: CDR1 SGHRS, CDR2 YFSETQ. The V end was cut by 3 bases, the J end by 7 bases, with 13 bases between. CDR3 length: 14 residues. CDR3 in amino acids: CASSSQGAGGELFF. For the CDR3, the DNA is TGCGCCAGCAGCTCTCAGGGAGCGGGCGGGGAGCTGTTTTTT.